The 17 T cell receptor beta chains presented below share a single source sample, sequenced in a study of blood T cell repertoires in COVID-19. The assay was immunoSEQ multiplex PCR, and TCRdb's table has in-frame clones only and misses some. The profile covers 95,000 to 150,000 clones, with over 75% appearing a single time and around 4.5% taken by the ten largest. Source material: peripheral blood. The receptor source for this set is a woman between 65 and 79 years old with acute or convalescent COVID-19.

The CDR3 coding sequence is TGTGCCAGCAGTTCCATGTCCCAGGGGGTGGGCGGCTACACCTTC. It translates to CASSSMSQGVGGYTF. The V gene is TRBV27, the J gene TRBJ1-2, with 7 bases matching TRBD1. The ends lost 4 bases at V and 8 bases at J; junction bases unmatched: 13. CDR1 and CDR2 (germline): MNHEY, SMNVEV (reference sequence). The CDR3 length is 15 residues.

The chain couples TRBV5-1 to TRBJ2-3; D is possibly TRBD1 (6 bases). CDR3 size: 16 residues. Germline CDR1 and CDR2: SGHRS and YFSETQ. Trimming removed 0 bases from V and 6 bases from J, with 17 bases in between. CDR3 amino acids: CASSLDRATRGDTQYF. The CDR3, as DNA: TGCGCCAGCAGCTTGGACAGGGCGACAAGGGGGGATACGCAGTATTTT.

This chain links TRBV7-9 with TRBJ2-2; D ambiguous. The CDR3 consists of 13 residues. V lost 1 base, J lost 3 bases, and 3 bases lay in between. Germline values: CDR1 SEHNR, CDR2 FQNEAQ (reference sequence). In nucleotides, the CDR3 is TGTGCCAGCAGCTTAGGGCACACCGGGGAGCTGTTTTTT. Amino acids: CASSLGHTGELFF.

The chain employs TRBV7-2 and TRBJ1-1; TRBD1 matches 9 bases. The CDR3 length is 16 residues. From germline, CDR1 is SGHTA and CDR2 FQGNSA. V dropped 5 bases and J dropped 4; count of bases not matched to a gene: 11. The CDR3 region is CASSQFTGGRGTEAFF. The CDR3 nucleotides are TGTGCCAGCAGCCAATTCACAGGGGGCAGGGGCACTGAAGCTTTCTTT.

This clone appeared once. The genes are TRBV4-2 and TRBJ1-5; a weak D match, TRBD1 (6 bases). V shed 3 bases and J shed 6 bases, with 9 bases lying between them. The germline gives CDR1 LGHNA, CDR2 YNFKEQ. The CDR3 spans 13 residues. The CDR3 DNA is TGTGCCAGCAGCCAGGACAGTAGTCAGCCCCAGCATTTT. It specifies CASSQDSSQPQHF.

V and J are TRBV9 and TRBJ1-1, with 7 bases fitting TRBD1. CDR3 size: 14 residues. Germline CDR1 SGDLS, CDR2 YYNGEE. J gave up 6 bases and V 4 bases, and 9 bases lay outside the gene matches. The CDR3 loop is CASSPGPGQSEAFF. CDR3 in DNA: TGTGCCAGCAGCCCAGGTCCGGGACAGTCTGAAGCTTTCTTT.

This chain uses TRBV9 with TRBJ2-6; 13 bases agree with TRBD2. Germline V gene sequence: CDR1 SGDLS, CDR2 YYNGEE. The CDR3 is 17 amino acids. V lost 3 bases and J lost 2; bases outside the gene matches: 2. This chain's CDR3 is CASSETSGGPGANVLTF. In DNA, the CDR3 is TGTGCCAGCAGCGAGACTAGCGGGGGGCCTGGGGCCAACGTCCTGACTTTC.

J is TRBJ1-6 and V is TRBV7-8; D may be TRBD1 (6 bases). V was pared by 5 bases and J by 6 bases, with 11 bases between. The length of the CDR3 is 14 residues. The germline V gene has CDR1 SGHVS and CDR2 FQNEAQ. The CDR3: CASSPTGFNSPLHF. The CDR3 DNA is TGTGCCAGCAGCCCAACAGGGTTTAATTCACCCCTCCACTTT.

In its sample, this clone was seen once. The V gene is TRBV19, the J gene TRBJ1-1; D is undetermined. The CDR3 is made up of 13 amino acids. The V and J ends lost 6 bases and 7 bases respectively, with 15 bases between them. Germline CDR1 and CDR2: LNHDA and SQIVND (reference sequence). In DNA form, the CDR3 reads TGTGCCAGTAGCCTTAATCGTAAGCTTGAAGCTTTCTTT. It translates to CASSLNRKLEAFF.

The chain employs TRBV7-2 and TRBJ1-6, with D perhaps matching TRBD1 (6 bases). Germline CDR1 reads SGHTA; CDR2 reads FQGNSA. CDR3 length: 15 residues. The germline V and J ends were trimmed by 2 bases and 6 bases, with 11 bases remaining between them. The CDR3 loop is CASSLNRVGNSPLHF. DNA of the CDR3: TGTGCCAGCAGCTTAAACAGGGTCGGTAATTCACCCCTCCACTTT.

The V and J genes are TRBV7-8 and TRBJ2-1; 11 bases agree with TRBD1. Germline-derived CDR1 and CDR2 are SGHVS and FQNEAQ. The CDR3 spans 15 residues. Trimming cost V 6 bases and J 3 bases; bases outside gene matches: 4. This chain's CDR3 is CASSSGTGGYNEQFF. The CDR3 DNA follows: TGTGCCAGCAGTTCCGGGACAGGGGGCTACAATGAGCAGTTCTTC.

Written as DNA, the CDR3 is TGTGCCAGCAACCCGGAGGCGGGGGCGGGGCCCCAGCATTTT. Translating gives CASNPEAGAGPQHF. The chain couples TRBV2 to TRBJ1-5; weak D call: TRBD1 (6 bases). V lost 7 bases and J 9 bases, leaving 19 bases between the germline ends. Per germline, CDR1 SNHLY and CDR2 FYNNEI. The CDR3 runs 14 residues.

V usage is TRBV24-1 and J usage is TRBJ1-5; unclear D gene. The V gene's germline CDR1 is KGHDR and CDR2 SFDVKD. The V gene lost 8 bases and the J gene lost 0 bases, with 7 bases spanning the gap. The CDR3 is 13 amino acids. In DNA form, the CDR3 reads TGTGCCACCACCCGACATAGCAATCAGCCCCAGCATTTT. It is translated as CATTRHSNQPQHF.

The V gene is TRBV5-6, the J gene TRBJ2-7, with D maybe TRBD1 (6 bases). The CDR3 runs 14 residues. Germline V gene sequence: CDR1 SGHDT, CDR2 YYEEEE. Deletions cut 0 bases from V and 3 bases from J, with 10 bases between. As DNA, the CDR3 is TGTGCCAGCAGCTTGGGGACAGAGAGCTACGAGCAGTACTTC. Its translation is CASSLGTESYEQYF.

The chain recombines TRBV5-6 with TRBJ2-1; no clear D. V lost 2 bases and J lost 4, with 19 bases in between. CDR3 length: 17 amino acids. Germline V lookup: CDR1 SGHDT, CDR2 YYEEEE. The CDR3 nucleotides read TGTGCCAGCAGCTTAGGTAGAGTCAGGTATTCATACAATGAGCAGTTCTTC. Translated: CASSLGRVRYSYNEQFF.

The chain couples TRBV3-1 (or the pseudogene TRBV3-2) to TRBJ1-2; D is undetermined. From germline, CDR1 is LGHDT and CDR2 YNNKEL (reference sequence). CDR3 size: 12 residues. With 0 bases removed from V and 5 bases from J, the gap between germline ends came to 4 bases. The CDR3 loop reads CASSQDRYGYTF. The CDR3 DNA is TGTGCCAGCAGCCAAGATAGATATGGCTACACCTTC.

The chain is built from TRBV3-1 (or the pseudogene TRBV3-2) and TRBJ2-2, with TRBD1 matching over 7 bases. Germline assignment: CDR1 LGHDT and CDR2 YNNKEL (reference sequence). CDR3 length: 15 amino acids. J lost 6 bases, V lost 4 bases, and 8 bases had no gene match. The CDR3 loop reads CASSLQGQASGELFF. DNA for the CDR3: TGTGCCAGCAGCCTACAGGGGCAGGCCTCCGGGGAGCTGTTTTTT.